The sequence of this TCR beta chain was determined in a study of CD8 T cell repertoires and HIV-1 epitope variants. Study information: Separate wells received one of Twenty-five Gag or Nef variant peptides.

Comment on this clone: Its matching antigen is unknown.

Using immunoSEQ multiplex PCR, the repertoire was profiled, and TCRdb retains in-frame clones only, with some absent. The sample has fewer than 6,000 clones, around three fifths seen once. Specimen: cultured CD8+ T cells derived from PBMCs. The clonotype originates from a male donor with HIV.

Written as DNA, the CDR3 is TGTGCCAGCAGTAGTGTGGGACAGGACTACGAGCAGTACTTC. It is translated as CASSSVGQDYEQYF. The chain has TRBV27 and TRBJ2-7; 8 nucleotides agree with TRBD1. Germline V gene lookup returns CDR1 MNHEY and CDR2 SMNVEV (reference sequence). V lost 5 bases, J lost 3 bases, and 6 bases stayed unmatched. This CDR3 has 14 amino acids.